This TCR beta chain was identified during a study of CD8 T cells in Susac syndrome. Random hexamers were used to reverse transcribe about 0.5 to 1 ug of RNA. Using its own MiXCR run on the immunoSEQ multiplex PCR reads, TCRdb lists one record per CDR3 protein. The sample holds about 300,000 distinct CDR3 sequences, 80% to 90% seen once. TEMRA cells were enriched by FACS, and CD4+ and CD8+ T cells were negatively isolated. V shed 4 bases and J 6 bases; nucleotides not matched to a gene: 8. The CDR3 is made up of 14 amino acids. CDR1 and CDR2 from the germline V gene are MGHRA and YSYEKL. The material sequenced was CD8+ T cells from PBMCs. The receptor was isolated from a human donor with multiple sclerosis. The chain combines TRBV4-1 with TRBJ2-7; 8 bases agree with TRBD1. The CDR3 protein is CASSPRQGIREQYF. The CDR3 DNA follows: TGCGCCAGCAGCCCTCGACAGGGGATACGCGAGCAGTACTTC.